Following are 21 T cell receptor beta chains from one sample sequenced in a study of CD8+CD57+ T cells in acquired aplastic anemia. Genomic DNA was employed as the template in profiling TCR beta VDJ and CDR3. One entry per CDR3 protein, called by TCRdb with MiXCR from the reads. This table holds around 200,000 distinct CDR3 sequences, around 59% found once. Input material: sorted CD4+, CD8+, or CD8+CD57+ T cells (not recorded which) from PBMCs. The receptors were gathered from a human donor in good health, serving as a control.

In regard to this clonotype: Here the CDR3 omits its conserved ending phenylalanine or tryptophan, so a read error is the likely source. This rearrangement joins TRBV14 to TRBJ2-7; 8 bases match TRBD1. Germline CDR1 SGHDN, CDR2 FVKESK. The CDR3 extends over 19 amino acids. Losses at the gene ends were 2 bases for V and 4 bases for J; bases not matched to a gene: 19. This CDR3 is CASSQKGTFPGQAEYEQYS. CDR3 nucleotide sequence: TGTGCCAGCAGCCAAAAAGGAACATTTCCGGGACAGGCAGAATACGAGCAGTACTCC.

This clonotype was picked up many times. This chain links TRBV9 with TRBJ1-2; no reliable D call. Germline assignment: CDR1 SGDLS and CDR2 YYNGEE. V shed 1 base and J shed 4 bases, with 8 bases lying between them. This CDR3 is built from 13 residues. In DNA, the CDR3 is TGTGCCAGCAGCGTATTGGTCGGCTATGGCTACACCTTC. Translation: CASSVLVGYGYTF. The full variable domain, with the rest looked up from reference TRBV9 and TRBJ1-2, is DSGVTQTPKHLITATGQRVTLRCSPRSGDLSVYWYQQSLDQGLQFLIQYYNGEERAKGNILERFSAQQFPDLHSELNLSSLELGDSALYFCASSVLVGYGYTFGSGTRLTVV.

The chain combines TRBV19 with TRBJ2-3; TRBD2 matches 10 bases. V gave up 5 bases and J gave up 2 bases; unmatched junction bases: 7. This CDR3 comprises 16 residues. Germline V CDR1 and CDR2: LNHDA, SQIVND (reference sequence). The CDR3 DNA reads TGTGCCAGTAGTGTCGGGACTAGCGAGATCACAGATACGCAGTATTTT. Protein sequence: CASSVGTSEITDTQYF.

This chain uses TRBV20-1 with TRBJ2-1; the match to TRBD1 covers 9 bases. Germline values: CDR1 DFQATT, CDR2 SNEGSKA (reference sequence). The CDR3 runs to 15 residues. The junction had 12 bases not matched to a gene; V was cut back by 5 bases and J by 7 bases. CDR3 sequence: CSALIIGTGKNEQFF. The CDR3 DNA reads as TGCAGTGCTTTAATTATCGGGACAGGGAAGAATGAGCAGTTCTTC.

This clonotype came up many times. The rearrangement joins TRBV12-3 or TRBV12-4 to TRBJ1-3; maybe TRBD1 (5 bases). The CDR3 length is 14 residues. The V and J ends lost 1 base and 1 base respectively, with 5 bases between them. The CDR3 here is CASSLGGSGNTIYF. CDR3 DNA: TGTGCCAGCAGTTTAGGGGGGTCTGGAAACACCATATATTTT.

The chain's CDR3 is CASHRGGAGYEQYF. CDR3 nucleotides: TGCGCCAGCCATAGAGGGGGGGCGGGTTACGAGCAGTACTTC. The rearrangement joins TRBV10-2 to TRBJ2-7; tentatively, D is TRBD2 (7 bases). The V gene's germline CDR1 is WSHSY and CDR2 SAAADI. V lost 8 bases and J 4 bases, leaving 18 bases between the germline ends. The CDR3 sequence is 14 residues long.

To note about this clonotype: One junction end does not reproduce the germline sequence, and a read error may be involved. This chain joins TRBV15 and TRBJ2-5, with unresolved D. There are 14 residues in the CDR3. Germline assignment: CDR1 LNHNV and CDR2 YYDKDF (reference sequence). The CDR3 protein is CATSRDRTEETLYF. As DNA, the CDR3 is TGTGCCACCAGCAGAGATCGAACAGAAGAGACCCTGTACTTC.

The rearrangement joins TRBV4-2 to TRBJ1-6, with D hard to call. CDR1 and CDR2 (germline): LGHNA, YNFKEQ. V lost 0 bases and J lost 13, with 19 bases in between. The CDR3 runs to 16 residues. The CDR3 bases are TGTGCCAGCAGCCAAGATCTTGGGGTCAACAATCAGCCCCTCCACTTT. Protein sequence: CASSQDLGVNNQPLHF.

V and J are TRBV3-1 and TRBJ2-7; 9 bases agree with TRBD2. J gave up 2 bases and V 10 bases, and 9 bases lay outside the gene matches. CDR1 LGHDT and CDR2 YNNKEL come from the germline V gene (reference sequence). The CDR3 has 14 amino acids. The CDR3 sequence is CANSGREGPYEQYV. The CDR3 bases are TGTGCCAACTCAGGGCGGGAGGGCCCCTACGAGCAGTACGTC.

This rearrangement joins TRBV20-1 to TRBJ1-3, with D unclear. The germline V gene has CDR1 DFQATT and CDR2 SNEGSKA (reference sequence). V lost 3 bases and J lost 3, with 6 bases in between. The CDR3 length is 12 residues. The CDR3 spells CSASSDGNTIYF. The CDR3 DNA is TGCAGTGCTAGTTCTGATGGAAACACCATATATTTT.

The chain uses TRBV10-3 and TRBJ1-5, with D perhaps TRBD1 (5 bases). Germline lookup yields CDR1 ENHRY and CDR2 SYGVKD. V was shortened by 6 bases and J by 4 bases, with 10 bases between the two germline ends. The CDR3 runs to 13 residues. The CDR3 loop is CAIRQGGNQPQHF. The CDR3 DNA reads as TGTGCCATCAGGCAGGGAGGTAATCAGCCCCAGCATTTT.

This clonotype has a single count. The chain employs TRBV4-2 and TRBJ1-1, with 7 bases aligning to TRBD1. With V trimmed by 8 bases and J by 2 bases, 8 bases remained unmatched. The germline V gene has CDR1 LGHNA and CDR2 YNFKEQ. The CDR3 runs 14 residues. The CDR3: CASSRQGGNTEAFF. For the CDR3, the DNA is TGTGCCAGCTCTAGACAGGGTGGAAACACTGAAGCTTTCTTT.

The rearrangement links TRBV9 to TRBJ2-3, with a weak D call TRBD2 (5 bases). CDR1 and CDR2 from the germline V gene are SGDLS and YYNGEE. V was pared by 1 base and J by 11 bases, with 20 bases between. This CDR3 contains 15 residues. The CDR3 DNA sequence: TGTGCCAGCAGCGTAAGATCCGGGGTCCACAATGAGCAGTATTTT. Encoded protein: CASSVRSGVHNEQYF.

J is TRBJ2-7 and V is TRBV7-9, with 11 bases matching TRBD2. CDR1 and CDR2 (germline): SEHNR, FQNEAQ (reference sequence). V lost 5 bases, J lost 6 bases, and 6 bases stayed unmatched. The CDR3 length is 14 residues. CDR3 in DNA: TGTGCCAGCAGCGTAACTAGCGGGGGAACCGAGCAGTACTTC. This codes for CASSVTSGGTEQYF.

This clonotype has more than one count but fewer than ten. The chain employs TRBV15 and TRBJ2-2; D is ambiguous. The CDR3 runs to 13 residues. Germline V gene data show CDR1 as LNHNV and CDR2 as YYDKDF (reference sequence). Between the trimmed V and J ends, which lost 4 bases and 1 base, there was a span of 4 bases. CDR3: CATSTRNTGELFF. As DNA, the CDR3 is TGTGCCACCAGCACCCGGAACACCGGGGAGCTGTTTTTT. Full variable domain (missing parts from reference TRBV15 and TRBJ2-2): DAMVIQNPRYQVTQFGKPVTLSCSQTLNHNVMYWYQQKSSQAPKLLFHYYDKDFNNEADTPDNFQSRRPNTSFCFLDIRSPGLGDTAMYLCATSTRNTGELFFGEGSRLTVL.

This chain connects TRBV2 to TRBJ2-5; 14 bases are a match to TRBD2. The DNA end is more similar to TRBJ2-1, so the J call may be wrong. The germline gives CDR1 SNHLY, CDR2 FYNNEI. This CDR3 has 14 residues. CDR3 coding DNA: TGTGCCAGCAGGCCCGGGACTAGCGGGGGATCCCAGTTCTTC. Translating gives CASRPGTSGGSQFF.

In this sample, this clonotype turned up once. In nucleotides, the CDR3 is TGTGCCAGCAGCTTAAGGCCGGAGACCCAGTACTTC. The encoded protein is CASSLRPETQYF. The chain has TRBV7-2 and TRBJ2-5; unclear D gene. Germline CDR1 SGHTA, CDR2 FQGNSA. Trimming removed 2 bases from V and 5 bases from J, with 6 bases in between. The CDR3 extends over 12 amino acids.

This clonotype was seen many times. The chain combines TRBV11-3 with TRBJ2-3, with a tentative D call TRBD1 (5 bases). The CDR3 covers 15 residues. The V and J ends lost 4 bases and 0 bases respectively, with 11 bases between them. From germline, CDR1 is SGHNT and CDR2 YENEEA. Here the CDR3 reads CASSSGHLSTDTQYF. In DNA, the CDR3 is TGTGCCAGCAGCTCCGGACACCTTAGCACAGATACGCAGTATTTT.

J is TRBJ2-7 and V is TRBV29-1; no clear D gene. Germline V gene data show CDR1 as SQVTM and CDR2 as ANQGSEA. The CDR3 consists of 14 residues. Trimming removed 1 base from V and 2 bases from J, with 12 bases in between. The CDR3: CSVEVVGSTYEQYF. CDR3 nucleotides: TGCAGCGTTGAAGTAGTGGGGTCTACCTACGAGCAGTACTTC.

This rearrangement joins TRBV29-1 to TRBJ2-2, with D tentatively TRBD2 (6 bases). The CDR3 contains 14 residues. Germline CDR1 SQVTM, CDR2 ANQGSEA. V was cut by 7 bases and J by 3 bases, with 15 bases left in between. CDR3 in DNA: TGCAGCGCCAAGGGACTCTCTTACACCGGGGAGCTGTTTTTT. Translated: CSAKGLSYTGELFF.

This clonotype was counted a few times. The chain combines TRBV2 with TRBJ1-2, with 7 bases aligning to TRBD1. Germline trimming cut 8 bases from V and 0 bases from J; bases unmatched to any gene: 0. The CDR3 covers 12 residues. Germline V CDR1 and CDR2: SNHLY, FYNNEI. CDR3 nucleotide sequence: TGTGCCAGCGGACAGGCTAACTATGGCTACACCTTC. It codes for CASGQANYGYTF.